This T cell receptor (beta chain) was obtained from a study of blood T cell repertoires in COVID-19 (dated by TCRdb to between 2020 and 2021). With regard to the full study: Samples covering the acute and convalescent phases of COVID-19 were provided by collaborators in the United States, Italy and Spain. The material from the prospective study consisted of cDNA or gDNA derived from T cells, B-cell-depleted T cells, or PBMCs. Deeply sampled blood TCRbeta repertoires from subjects exposed to, actively infected with, or recovered from COVID-19 were included in the dataset. The repertoires were released in a freely available public database intended as a resource for research on the immune response to SARS-CoV-2. Samples came from the ongoing ImmuneRACE study (first 160 participants) plus 1,254 subjects from 6 global collaborators. Nearly every sample came with metadata listing a de-identified subject ID, COVID-19 status, age in years and sex. HLA class I and class II types, where available, came from metadata supplied by the sample provider rather than from assay-based typing.

At one collaborating source in Seattle, patients were enrolled during active infection and were followed longitudinally through the course of disease. Collaborating institutions collected whole blood in K2EDTA tubes following their own protocols. Collaborator samples were shipped for TCRbeta analysis as frozen whole blood, isolated PBMCs, or DNA extracted from either sample type. CDR1 is given as SNHLY and CDR2 as FYNNEI, both from the germline V gene. The junction shows trimming of 6 bases on V and 8 bases on J, and the gene matches do not reach 4 bases of it. The CDR3 numbers 14 residues from cysteine through phenylalanine. Only CDR3 DNA is held: 42 bases, read in frame from base 1. TCRbeta CDR3 regions were amplified from genomic DNA using the immunoSEQ Assay, a bias-controlled multiplex PCR. In the source study's methods: The number of nucleated cells in each sample was estimated from the amplification of reference gene primers within the assay. To quantify the absolute abundance of each unique TCRbeta CDR3 rearrangement, sequence reads were collapsed and filtered. For each sample, productive Simpson clonality was calculated as the square root of Simpson's diversity index over productive rearrangements. Here the immuneACCESS table is served through TCRdb, limited to in-frame sequences with V and J called. Missing clones are a known gap in these copies; in checked studies unresolved V genes cover under half, and the rest lacks a known reason. The DNA was the basis for D and trimming; V, J and clone size are from that table. Here the sample has over 95,000 clones; around 85% occur a single time. Of the sample, about 6.1% falls within the top ten clones.

Comments on this clone: What this receptor recognizes is not known. Base qualities are not at hand, and no much larger clone is one base apart.

What the authors observed across the whole study: How much clinical and demographic metadata was included differed by source and by participant, and the metadata was provided uncurated.

The sequence was collected from a woman aged 55-69 years with COVID-19, enrolled during active disease. Sequences were obtained from peripheral blood. The chain employs TRBV2 and TRBJ1-6; 10 junctional bases match TRBD1. In nucleotides, the sequence is TGTGCCAGCAGGCTGACAGGGGGCGATTCACCCCTCCACTTT. Its protein is CASRLTGGDSPLHF.